The text below deals with one T cell receptor (beta chain). Its target is not known. The data were obtained in a study of T cells in localized non-small cell lung cancer. Study findings and constraints: Highest T cell clonality was seen in uninvolved adjacent lung, surpassing that measured in tumor.

This table comes from immunoSEQ multiplex PCR, and its TCRdb copy is limited to in-frame clones, with some not included. The sample holds 15,000 to 25,000 clones, 90% to 95% seen once. This sample comprised peripheral blood, obtained before any cancer treatment. The source of this sequence is a male donor older than 55 with stage I squamous cell lung carcinoma.

The chain's CDR3 is CASYPTPQGLSYEQYF. The CDR3 bases are TGCGCCAGCTATCCCACCCCCCAGGGTCTCTCCTACGAGCAGTACTTC. V and J are TRBV5-1 and TRBJ2-7; D might be TRBD1 (5 bases). Trimming removed 7 bases from V and 0 bases from J, with 20 bases in between. The CDR3 is made up of 16 amino acids. The germline gives CDR1 SGHRS, CDR2 YFSETQ.